The present T cell receptor (beta chain) was sequenced within a study of blood T cell repertoires in COVID-19. Whole-study context: Acute and convalescent COVID-19 specimens originated in the United States, Italy and Spain. T cells, B-cell-depleted T cells, or PBMCs provided the cDNA or gDNA that served as material.

Original processing methods: Amplification of reference gene primers provided the estimated nucleated cell counts. Repertoires were generated with immunoSEQ multiplex PCR, while TCRdb's copy carries only in-frame clones and drops some. V and J calls plus clone size are reproduced from that table; the DNA served to infer D and trimming. Here the sample spans roughly 180,000 clones, 80% to 85% being singletons. Patients at the Seattle site were enrolled during active infection and followed longitudinally. There are 18 residues in the CDR3. CDR1 MDHEN and CDR2 SYDVKM come from the germline V gene. V shed 3 bases and J 9 bases; nucleotides not matched to a gene: 19.

The sequenced material came from peripheral blood. This receptor was obtained from a woman aged 40-49 years with COVID-19, enrolled during active disease. The V and J genes are TRBV28 and TRBJ2-2, with 7 positions matching TRBD2. This CDR3 reads CASSFPSRLAVTTRELFF. The CDR3 region has the DNA TGTGCCAGCAGTTTCCCTTCACGACTAGCTGTAACAACCAGGGAGCTGTTTTTT.